One and the same sample provided the 13 T cell receptor beta chains below, sequenced in a study of T cell repertoires in cytomegalovirus infection. These receptors' targets are unknown. From the reads, TCRdb called clonotypes with MiXCR, one entry per CDR3 protein. The data contain about 830,000 distinct CDR3 sequences, over 25% of them singletons. The sample here was cultured CD8+ T cells from PBMCs, taken from culture after CMV antigen stimulation. The source of these receptors is a human donor in good health (CMV status not recorded). Some clones in this sample may be carry-over from other donors' samples.

V and J are TRBV7-9 and TRBJ2-2, with TRBD1 as a possible D gene (6 bases). This CDR3 contains 14 residues. Trimming removed 8 bases at V and 0 bases at J, with 10 bases between. Germline V gene sequence: CDR1 SEHNR, CDR2 FQNEAQ (reference sequence). CDR3 nucleotides: TGTGCCAGCCCCACAGGGACGAACACCGGGGAGCTGTTTTTT. Encoded protein: CASPTGTNTGELFF.

The chain uses TRBV5-8 and TRBJ1-1, with D uncertain. This CDR3 comprises 16 residues. Germline assignment: CDR1 SGHTS and CDR2 YDEGEE. V dropped 3 bases and J dropped 0 bases, with 15 bases sitting between them. The CDR3 DNA sequence: TGTGCCAGCAGCTCGGGCTTACGCAACATGAACACTGAAGCTTTCTTT. Translating it yields CASSSGLRNMNTEAFF.

This clonotype was counted between two and nine times. V is TRBV4-1 and J is TRBJ1-1; D gene unclear. Germline assignment: CDR1 MGHRA and CDR2 YSYEKL. The V gene lost 4 bases and the J gene lost 3 bases, with 15 bases spanning the gap. There are 15 residues in the CDR3. The CDR3 reads CASSLWALGDTEAFF. The CDR3 DNA reads as TGCGCCAGCAGCCTCTGGGCCCTTGGGGACACTGAAGCTTTCTTT.

On this clonotype: An end of the junction differs from the germline gene, which may be a read error. The V and J genes are TRBV19 and TRBJ1-2, with 8 nucleotides matching TRBD1. CDR1 and CDR2 from the germline V gene are LNHDA and SQIVND (reference sequence). This CDR3 is 14 amino acids long. The DNA of the CDR3 is TGTACCAGTAGTATATCACAGGGGGGCTATGGCTACACCTTC. This gives the protein CTSSISQGGYGYTF.

This clonotype showed up just a few times. The chain links TRBV9 to TRBJ2-4, with TRBD1 matching 8 bases. CDR1 is SGDLS, CDR2 YYNGEE, per germline. The CDR3 runs to 13 residues. The V segment lost 4 bases and the J segment 6 bases; nucleotides outside the gene matches: 3. The CDR3 DNA reads as TGTGCCAGCAGCCATGGACAGGGAAACATTCAGTACTTC. It codes for CASSHGQGNIQYF.

The chain has TRBV29-1 and TRBJ2-1, with TRBD2 matching 12 bases. Unmatched junction bases numbered 11, after V lost 0 bases and J lost 2 bases. The CDR3 length is 19 residues. Germline V CDR1 and CDR2: SQVTM, ANQGSEA. For the CDR3, the DNA is TGCAGCGTTGAAGATCCGGCTAGCGGGGGGGCCCAGGCCTACAATGAGCAGTTCTTC. As protein: CSVEDPASGGAQAYNEQFF.

The CDR3: CASRSPSGLADTQYF. DNA of the CDR3: TGTGCCAGCAGGTCCCCTAGCGGGTTGGCAGATACGCAGTATTTT. The chain recombines TRBV28 with TRBJ2-3; TRBD2 agrees at 8 bases. CDR1 is MDHEN, CDR2 SYDVKM, per germline. Unmatched junction bases numbered 9, after V lost 6 bases and J lost 4 bases. The CDR3 totals 15 residues.

This clonotype was recorded many times. Written as DNA, the CDR3 is TGTGCCAGCAGCCCTTTAGCGACAGGGGCCTACAATGAGCAGTTCTTC. Its translation: CASSPLATGAYNEQFF. This chain links TRBV7-2 with TRBJ2-1; TRBD1 matches 8 bases. This CDR3 comprises 16 residues. The germline CDR1 and CDR2 sequences are SGHTA and FQGNSA. Unmatched junction bases numbered 8, after V lost 5 bases and J lost 2 bases.

This clonotype was seen many times. The rearrangement joins TRBV27 to TRBJ2-6; D unresolved. V was cut by 6 bases and J by 4 bases, with 13 bases left in between. The CDR3 length is 15 residues. Germline V gene sequence: CDR1 MNHEY, CDR2 SMNVEV (reference sequence). CDR3 nucleotides: TGTGCCAGCAGCCCATCGGGTTCCGGGGCCAACGTCCTGACTTTC. Translation gives CASSPSGSGANVLTF.

The chain couples TRBV7-4 to TRBJ2-1; TRBD2 agrees at 7 bases. After removal of 1 base from V and 5 bases from J, the junction contained 11 bases not matched to a gene. The CDR3 is 17 residues long. CDR1 is SGHVT, CDR2 SQSDAQ, per germline. The DNA of the CDR3 is TGTGCCAGCAGCTTAGAATCGGGGGGTAGGATTAACAATGAGCAGTTCTTC. Protein product: CASSLESGGRINNEQFF.

Turning to this clonotype: The junction differs from germline at one of its ends, possibly a read error. The chain joins TRBV7-7 to TRBJ1-1, with D tentatively TRBD1 (5 bases). Germline assignment: CDR1 SSHAT and CDR2 FNYEAQ (reference sequence). CDR3 length: 13 amino acids. The CDR3 coding sequence is TGTGCTAGCAGCCTACGACAGTCCACTGAAGCTTTCTTT. Protein sequence: CASSLRQSTEAFF.

The genes are TRBV4-1 and TRBJ2-1; TRBD1 matches 9 bases. After removal of 3 bases from V and 7 bases from J, the junction contained 4 bases not matched to a gene. This CDR3 region has 14 residues. Germline assignment: CDR1 MGHRA and CDR2 YSYEKL. Here the CDR3 DNA reads TGCGCCAGCAGCCAGCGACAGGGGGAGAATGAGCAGTTCTTC. Translation: CASSQRQGENEQFF.

This clonotype was recorded at least ten times. V is TRBV11-2 and J is TRBJ2-5, with D perhaps TRBD1 (5 bases). Looked up from germline, CDR1 is SGHAT and CDR2 is FQNNGV. V lost 0 bases to trimming and J lost 0 bases, with 11 bases between them. The CDR3 is made up of 16 amino acids. The CDR3 region has the DNA TGTGCCAGCAGCTTAGAATACAGGAGATACCAAGAGACCCAGTACTTC. The encoded protein is CASSLEYRRYQETQYF. Using reference TRBV11-2 and TRBJ2-5 for the parts outside the CDR3, the full variable domain is EAGVAQSPRYKIIEKRQSVAFWCNPISGHATLYWYQQILGQGPKLLIQFQNNGVVDDSQLPKDRFSAERLKGVDSTLKIQPAKLEDSAVYLCASSLEYRRYQETQYFGPGTRLLVL.